This is a list of T cell receptor beta chains from one sample in a study of blood T cell repertoires in COVID-19. Sequenced by immunoSEQ multiplex PCR; TCRdb stores in-frame clones only, minus some. The sample holds under 250,000 clones, 85% to 90% seen once. Sequenced: peripheral blood. The receptors were gathered from a man aged 25 to 40 with COVID-19, enrolled during active disease. Both conserved end residues are part of each CDR3. The order of the fields is D gene, J gene, clone size, V gene, CDR3 protein, CDR3 DNA. The D gene is left open where the match is weak. The size of a clone is reported for some rows only, either as once, few or many, or as a class for expanded clones.

>.|TRBJ1-1|.|TRBV15
CATSRDRGYEAFF
TGTGCCACCAGCAGAGACAGGGGTTACGAAGCTTTCTTT
>TRBD1|TRBJ2-1|.|TRBV18
CASSPFDISGGGVDEQFF
TGTGCCAGCTCACCATTTGATATTTCAGGGGGCGGTGTCGATGAGCAGTTCTTC
>TRBD2|TRBJ2-3|.|TRBV6-1
CASSVRLAPSTDTQYF
TGTGCCAGCAGTGTACGACTAGCACCCAGCACAGATACGCAGTATTTT
>TRBD1|TRBJ2-7|.|TRBV27
CASSFLDRGDEQYF
TGTGCCAGCAGTTTCCTAGACAGGGGGGACGAGCAGTACTTC
>.|TRBJ1-1|.|TRBV7-9
CASRSHSNTEAFF
TGTGCCAGCAGATCCCACTCTAACACTGAAGCTTTCTTT
>TRBD2|TRBJ2-1|.|TRBV4-2
CASSRSTSVVGGNEQFF
TGTGCCAGCAGCCGATCGACTAGCGTGGTCGGGGGCAATGAGCAGTTCTTC
>.|TRBJ2-1|.|TRBV24-1
CATSDLRGLNEQFF
TGTGCCACCAGTGATTTGCGAGGACTCAATGAGCAGTTCTTC
>TRBD2|TRBJ2-2|few|TRBV4-2
CASSQGTSGNTGELFF
TGTGCCAGCAGCCAAGGGACTAGCGGAAACACCGGGGAGCTGTTTTTT
>TRBD1|TRBJ1-1|.|TRBV19
CASSIGDSMNTEAFF
TGTGCCAGTAGTATAGGGGACAGTATGAACACTGAAGCTTTCTTT
>TRBD1|TRBJ1-3|.|TRBV6-5
CASSYSQGHSGNTIYF
TGTGCCAGCAGTTACTCACAGGGGCACTCTGGAAACACCATATATTTT
>.|TRBJ1-3|.|TRBV12-5
CASGLTGIRSGNTIYF
TGTGCTAGTGGTTTGACAGGGATACGATCTGGAAACACCATATATTTT
>TRBD1|TRBJ2-7|.|TRBV10-3
CAISGTWDRVSEQYF
TGTGCCATCAGTGGGACGTGGGACAGGGTGAGCGAGCAGTACTTC
>.|TRBJ1-2|.|TRBV7-2
CASSISLYGYTF
TGTGCCAGCAGCATAAGCCTCTATGGCTACACCTTC
>TRBD1|TRBJ1-1|.|TRBV6-2/TRBV6-3
CASSLLQGARAFF
TGTGCCAGCAGTCTCTTACAGGGGGCGAGAGCTTTCTTT
>TRBD2|TRBJ2-7|.|TRBV19
CASSKVAGAYEQYF
TGTGCCAGTAGTAAGGTGGCGGGAGCTTACGAGCAGTACTTC
>TRBD1|TRBJ1-1|.|TRBV12-3/TRBV12-4
CASTRTGRAEAFF
TGTGCCAGCACTCGGACAGGGAGGGCTGAAGCTTTCTTT
>TRBD1|TRBJ2-5|.|TRBV5-6
CASSLGQGMETQYF
TGTGCCAGCAGCTTGGGACAGGGCATGGAGACCCAGTACTTC
>.|TRBJ2-6|.|TRBV5-4
CASSLGGAGANVLTF
TGTGCCAGCAGCTTGGGGGGGGCTGGGGCCAACGTCCTGACTTTC
>TRBD1|TRBJ1-5|.|TRBV6-4
CASSDRERDRRPLAHSNQPQHF
TGTGCCAGCAGTGACCGAGAACGGGACAGGCGGCCCCTAGCCCATAGCAATCAGCCCCAGCATTTT
>TRBD1|TRBJ1-1|.|TRBV3-1/TRBV3-2
CASSPDITDRGEAFF
TGTGCCAGCAGCCCGGACATTACCGACAGGGGTGAAGCTTTCTTT
>.|TRBJ2-1|.|TRBV27
CASSLAPGTYEQFF
TGTGCCAGCAGTTTAGCGCCCGGGACATATGAGCAGTTCTTC
>TRBD2|TRBJ2-1|.|TRBV7-2
CASSLQGLADEQFF
TGTGCCAGCAGCTTACAGGGACTAGCAGATGAGCAGTTCTTC
>.|TRBJ2-7|few|TRBV7-6
CASSLNRDEQYF
TGTGCCAGCAGCCTAAACAGGGACGAGCAGTACTTC
>.|TRBJ1-6|.|TRBV21-1
CASSKVQSSYNSPLHF
TGTGCCAGCAGCAAGGTACAAAGCTCCTATAATTCACCCCTCCACTTT
>TRBD2|TRBJ2-7|.|TRBV5-1
CASSLLAGAYEQYF
TGCGCCAGCAGCTTGTTAGCGGGGGCGTACGAGCAGTACTTC
>.|TRBJ2-7|.|TRBV2
CASSYFYEQYF
TGTGCCAGCAGTTATTTCTACGAGCAGTACTTC
>TRBD1|TRBJ2-2|few|TRBV9
CASNRQGPATGELFF
TGTGCCAGCAATAGACAGGGCCCGGCCACCGGGGAGCTGTTTTTT
>TRBD1|TRBJ1-2|.|TRBV7-9
CASSLQGGNYGYTF
TGTGCCAGCAGCTTACAAGGGGGCAACTATGGCTACACCTTC
>.|TRBJ1-4|.|TRBV4-1
CASSRLQAQGEKLFF
TGCGCCAGCAGCCGTTTACAGGCGCAAGGGGAAAAACTGTTTTTT